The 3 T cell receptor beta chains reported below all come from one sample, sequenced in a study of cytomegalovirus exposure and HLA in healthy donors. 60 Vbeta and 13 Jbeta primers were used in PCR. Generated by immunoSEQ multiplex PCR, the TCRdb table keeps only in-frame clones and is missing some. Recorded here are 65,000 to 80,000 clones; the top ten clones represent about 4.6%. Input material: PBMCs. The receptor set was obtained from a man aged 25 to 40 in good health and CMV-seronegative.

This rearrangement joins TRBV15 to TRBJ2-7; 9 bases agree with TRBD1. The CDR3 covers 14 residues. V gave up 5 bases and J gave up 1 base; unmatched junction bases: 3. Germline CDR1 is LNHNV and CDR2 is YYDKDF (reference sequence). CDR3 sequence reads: CATSGGQGSYEQYF. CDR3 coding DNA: TGTGCCACCAGCGGGGGACAGGGTTCCTACGAGCAGTACTTC.

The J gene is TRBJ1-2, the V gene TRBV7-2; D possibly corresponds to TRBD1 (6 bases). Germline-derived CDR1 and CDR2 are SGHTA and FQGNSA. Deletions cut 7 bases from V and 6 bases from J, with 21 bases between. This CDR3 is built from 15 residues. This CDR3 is CASTPGGAPLNGYTF. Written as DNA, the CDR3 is TGTGCCAGCACCCCCGGGGGGGCGCCTTTGAATGGCTACACCTTC.

DNA for the CDR3: TGCGCCAGCAGCTTGGAAATAGCGGGGGGCGGGTCCAAAAACATTCAGTACTTC. Residues: CASSLEIAGGGSKNIQYF. The chain links TRBV5-1 to TRBJ2-4, with 10 nucleotides matching TRBD2. After removal of 0 bases from V and 2 bases from J, the junction contained 8 bases not matched to a gene. The CDR3 totals 18 residues. CDR1 is SGHRS and CDR2 is YFSETQ in the germline V gene.